The 20 T cell receptor beta chains in this list originate from one sample, sequenced in a study of cytomegalovirus exposure and HLA in healthy donors (dated by TCRdb to about 2017). Library preparation used the immunoSEQ multiplex PCR assay. Not all clones reach the TCRdb copy of this immuneACCESS table, which keeps in-frame sequences only. Checked studies attribute under half of the gap to unresolved V genes and leave the rest unexplained. This sample lists 82,000 or so clones; 90% to 95% were detected once. The ten most abundant clones make up nearly 0.7% of the sample. What was sequenced was PBMCs. The receptors stem from a woman under 30 in good health and CMV-seronegative.

The V call is TRBV7-8, the J call TRBJ2-7; D is unclear. V lost 5 bases and J 0 bases, leaving 8 bases between the germline ends. Per the germline V gene, CDR1 is SGHVS and CDR2 is FQNEAQ. The CDR3 loop spans 13 amino acids. DNA of the CDR3: TGTGCCAGCAGCGTGCGCGCCTCCTACGAGCAGTACTTC. This sequence encodes CASSVRASYEQYF.

This chain joins TRBV5-4 and TRBJ2-5, with a weak D call TRBD2 (6 bases). Germline values: CDR1 SGHNT, CDR2 YYREEE (reference sequence). The CDR3 consists of 14 residues. The V and J ends lost 1 base and 2 bases respectively, with 9 bases between them. The CDR3: CASSLRGGQETQYF. The CDR3 nucleotides are TGTGCCAGCAGCTTGAGGGGAGGTCAAGAGACCCAGTACTTC.

CDR3 region: CASSPLETGDLYEQYF. The DNA for the CDR3 is TGTGCCAGCTCACCCCTAGAGACAGGGGATCTCTACGAGCAGTACTTC. The chain has TRBV18 and TRBJ2-7; 8 bases fit TRBD1. V dropped 3 bases and J dropped 3; count of bases not matched to a gene: 10. The CDR3 covers 16 residues. Germline V gene data show CDR1 as KGHSH and CDR2 as LQKENI.

This chain connects TRBV25-1 to TRBJ1-2, with D perhaps matching TRBD1 (5 bases). This CDR3 has 15 residues. Trimming took 2 bases from V and 6 from J, leaving 16 bases between them. Germline-derived CDR1 and CDR2 are MGHDK and SYGVNS. The CDR3 is CASSEVDTGRNGYTF. CDR3 sequence (DNA): TGTGCCAGCAGTGAAGTAGACACAGGACGGAATGGCTACACCTTC.

This chain connects TRBV18 to TRBJ2-2, with D hard to call. Trimming left V 3 bases short and J 3 bases short, with 11 bases between. There are 15 residues in the CDR3. Looked up from germline, CDR1 is KGHSH and CDR2 is LQKENI. CDR3 sequence reads: CASSPPMRDTGELFF. The CDR3 region has the DNA TGTGCCAGCTCACCGCCCATGAGAGACACCGGGGAGCTGTTTTTT.

This chain joins TRBV9 and TRBJ1-1; D unresolved. V lost 0 bases and J 3 bases, leaving 12 bases between the germline ends. Germline loops: CDR1 SGDLS, CDR2 YYNGEE. The CDR3 consists of 15 residues. Here the CDR3 reads CASSVVPDGHTEAFF. CDR3 nucleotide sequence: TGTGCCAGCAGCGTAGTCCCCGATGGGCACACTGAAGCTTTCTTT.

V usage is TRBV7-9 and J usage is TRBJ2-3, with 7 bases aligning to TRBD1. After removal of 3 bases from V and 8 bases from J, the junction contained 17 bases not matched to a gene. The germline V gene encodes CDR1 SEHNR and CDR2 FQNEAQ (reference sequence). This CDR3 has 17 residues. CDR3 DNA: TGTGCCAGCAGCTTTAAGGGGGCTGTGCGCCCTGGGGGTACGCAGTATTTT. This encodes CASSFKGAVRPGGTQYF.

V is TRBV23-1 and J is TRBJ2-7; D not certain. TRBV23-1 carries the ORF label, with uncertain function. The CDR3 length is 12 residues. V shed 6 bases and J shed 1 base, with 7 bases lying between them. As DNA, the CDR3 is TGCGCCAGCAGGGAGAGGTCCTACGAGCAGTACTTC. Translating it yields CASRERSYEQYF.

This rearrangement joins TRBV7-9 to TRBJ2-7; 7 bases match TRBD2. The V gene end was trimmed by 3 bases and the J gene end by 6 bases; junction bases not matched to a gene: 11. The CDR3 is 15 amino acids. Looked up from germline, CDR1 is SEHNR and CDR2 is FQNEAQ (reference sequence). CDR3 in amino acids: CASSFTSDPTGEQYF. CDR3 in DNA: TGTGCCAGCAGCTTTACTAGCGACCCCACGGGCGAGCAGTACTTC.

In its sample, this clone was seen once. The V gene is TRBV7-2, the J gene TRBJ1-1; 9 nucleotides match TRBD1. Germline loops: CDR1 SGHTA, CDR2 FQGNSA. The CDR3 runs 15 residues. V lost 5 bases and J lost 6; bases outside the gene matches: 10. CDR3 amino acids: CASSRTGEATSEAFF. CDR3 bases: TGTGCCAGCAGCCGGACAGGGGAGGCTACCTCTGAAGCTTTCTTT.

CDR3 region: CASSVTGLAGDSYNEQFF. The CDR3 bases are TGTGCCAGCAGCGTAACCGGACTAGCGGGGGACTCCTACAATGAGCAGTTCTTC. The V and J genes are TRBV9 and TRBJ2-1, with TRBD2 matching over 13 bases. Germline V gene data show CDR1 as SGDLS and CDR2 as YYNGEE. This CDR3 comprises 18 residues. Losses at the gene ends were 1 base for V and 0 bases for J; bases not matched to a gene: 4.

The chain couples TRBV7-6 to TRBJ1-2, with D possibly TRBD1 on 5 matching bases. Trimming shortened V by 1 base and J by 4 bases, and 13 bases separated the two germline ends. CDR3 size: 15 residues. Germline V gene lookup returns CDR1 SGHVS and CDR2 FNYEAQ. The CDR3 DNA sequence: TGTGCCAGCAGCTTAGGGGGGGGGAGGACCTATGGCTACACCTTC. This translates into CASSLGGGRTYGYTF.

This chain connects TRBV28 to TRBJ2-5; 14 bases agree with TRBD2. The germline V gene has CDR1 MDHEN and CDR2 SYDVKM. V trimming: 3 bases; J trimming: 4 bases; junction bases outside the gene matches: 16. The CDR3 has 20 residues. The CDR3 spells CASSFPPGLAGVASAETQYF. CDR3 DNA sequence: TGTGCCAGCAGTTTCCCCCCGGGACTAGCGGGAGTCGCGTCGGCAGAGACCCAGTACTTC.

The chain joins TRBV5-1 to TRBJ2-3; 8 bases line up with TRBD1. The CDR3 sequence is 14 residues long. Unmatched junction bases numbered 5, after V lost 4 bases and J lost 4 bases. Germline assignment: CDR1 SGHRS and CDR2 YFSETQ. CDR3: CASSPGQGSDTQYF. The DNA of the CDR3 is TGCGCCAGCAGCCCTGGACAGGGCTCAGATACGCAGTATTTT.

J is TRBJ2-7 and V is TRBV14; D is perhaps TRBD2 (5 bases). The ends were cut back, 1 base at V and 1 base at J, with 20 bases in the middle. There are 18 residues in the CDR3. Germline V lookup: CDR1 SGHDN, CDR2 FVKESK. CDR3 in DNA: TGTGCCAGCAGCCAAGGCAGCGGTCAAGCAAGATTATCCTACGAGCAGTACTTC. Protein sequence: CASSQGSGQARLSYEQYF.

The rearrangement links TRBV4-1 to TRBJ1-5; D possibly corresponds to TRBD1 (5 bases). The V end lost 8 bases, the J end lost 7 bases, and 15 bases lay between the germline ends. Per the germline V gene, CDR1 is MGHRA and CDR2 is YSYEKL. The CDR3 length is 13 residues. In nucleotides, the CDR3 is TGCGCCAGCGGGACTCCGGGGGGGCAGCCCCAGCATTTT. Amino acid sequence: CASGTPGGQPQHF.

The chain carries TRBV9 and TRBJ2-7, with 9 positions matching TRBD2. Germline CDR1 is SGDLS and CDR2 is YYNGEE. The CDR3 is 15 amino acids. V shed 5 bases and J 5 bases; nucleotides not matched to a gene: 11. CDR3: CASSIGSGSYHEQYF. The DNA for the CDR3 is TGTGCCAGCAGTATAGGTAGCGGGAGTTACCACGAGCAGTACTTC.

This chain joins TRBV5-4 and TRBJ1-1; D gene unclear. Trimming removed 0 bases at V and 1 base at J, with 10 bases between. The CDR3 runs to 15 residues. Germline V gene sequence: CDR1 SGHNT, CDR2 YYREEE (reference sequence). CDR3 DNA: TGTGCCAGCAGCTTGGTATATCGCGGGAACACTGAAGCTTTCTTT. Translating it yields CASSLVYRGNTEAFF. Drawing the rest from reference TRBV5-4 and TRBJ1-1, the complete variable domain is ETGVTQSPTHLIKTRGQQVTLRCSSQSGHNTVSWYQQALGQGPQFIFQYYREEENGRGNFPPRFSGLQFPNYSSELNVNALELDDSALYLCASSLVYRGNTEAFFGQGTRLTVV.

The chain is built from TRBV25-1 and TRBJ2-3; a weak D match, TRBD2 (6 bases). From germline, CDR1 is MGHDK and CDR2 SYGVNS. The CDR3 sequence is 16 residues long. Trimming removed 4 bases at V and 1 base at J, with 15 bases between. This CDR3 reads CASSVGRAGRTDTQYF. Here the CDR3 DNA reads TGTGCCAGCAGTGTAGGCAGGGCGGGACGCACAGATACGCAGTATTTT.

The chain is built from TRBV4-1 and TRBJ1-1; D is uncertain. Germline lookup yields CDR1 MGHRA and CDR2 YSYEKL. With 4 bases removed from V and 4 bases from J, the gap between germline ends came to 13 bases. CDR3 length equals 14 residues. CDR3 loop: CASSPREPGTEAFF. DNA of the CDR3: TGCGCCAGCAGCCCCCGGGAACCGGGCACTGAAGCTTTCTTT.